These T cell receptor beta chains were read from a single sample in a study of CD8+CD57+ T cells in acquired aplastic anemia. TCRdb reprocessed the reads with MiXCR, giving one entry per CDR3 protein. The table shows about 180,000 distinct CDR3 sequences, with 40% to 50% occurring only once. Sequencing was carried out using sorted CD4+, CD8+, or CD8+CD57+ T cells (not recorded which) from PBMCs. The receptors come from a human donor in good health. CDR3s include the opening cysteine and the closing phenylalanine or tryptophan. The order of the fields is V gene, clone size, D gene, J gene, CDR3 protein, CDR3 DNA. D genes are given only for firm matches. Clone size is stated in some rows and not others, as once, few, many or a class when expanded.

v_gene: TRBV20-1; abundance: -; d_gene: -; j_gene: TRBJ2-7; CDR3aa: CSARKRGEQYF; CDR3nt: TGCAGTGCTAGAAAACGAGGGGAGCAGTACTTC
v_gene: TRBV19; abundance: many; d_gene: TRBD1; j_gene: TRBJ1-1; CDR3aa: CASSYDRVNTEAFF; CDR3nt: TGTGCCAGTAGTTATGACAGGGTAAACACTGAAGCTTTCTTT
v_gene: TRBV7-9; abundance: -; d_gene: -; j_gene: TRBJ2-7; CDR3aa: CASSEGRGSGEQYF; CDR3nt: TGTGCCAGCAGCGAGGGCAGGGGTTCAGGCGAGCAGTACTTC
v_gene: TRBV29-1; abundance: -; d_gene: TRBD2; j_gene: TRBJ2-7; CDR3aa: CSVGLAVTRPSYEQYF; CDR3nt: TGCAGCGTCGGACTAGCGGTTACGAGGCCTTCCTACGAGCAGTACTTC
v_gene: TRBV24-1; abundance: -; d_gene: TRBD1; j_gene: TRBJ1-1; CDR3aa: CATSDSPGQGSTEAFF; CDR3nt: TGTGCCACCAGTGATTCCCCGGGACAGGGATCCACTGAAGCTTTCTTT
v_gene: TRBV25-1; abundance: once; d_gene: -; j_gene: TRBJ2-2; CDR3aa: CASTAGETNTGELFF; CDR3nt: TGTGCCAGCACTGCAGGGGAAACGAACACCGGGGAGCTGTTTTTT
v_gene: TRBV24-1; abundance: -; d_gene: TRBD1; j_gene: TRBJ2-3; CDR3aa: CATSDRQGASTDTQYF; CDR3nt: TGTGCCACCAGTGACCGACAGGGGGCTAGCACAGATACGCAGTATTTT
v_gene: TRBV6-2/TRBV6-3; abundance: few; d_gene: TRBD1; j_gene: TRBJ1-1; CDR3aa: CASSDRVWTEAFF; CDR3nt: TGTGCCAGCAGTGACAGGGTTTGGACTGAAGCTTTCTTT
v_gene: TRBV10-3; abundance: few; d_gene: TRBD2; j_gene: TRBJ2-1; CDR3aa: CAISTKRDSSGRVSKPYNEQFF; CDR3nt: TGTGCCATCAGTACAAAGAGAGATAGTAGCGGGAGAGTCAGTAAGCCCTACAATGAGCAGTTCTTC
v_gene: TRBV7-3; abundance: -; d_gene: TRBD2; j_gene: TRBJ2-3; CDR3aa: CASSLQASGSTDTQYF; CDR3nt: TGTGCCAGCAGCTTACAGGCTAGCGGCAGCACAGATACGCAGTATTTT
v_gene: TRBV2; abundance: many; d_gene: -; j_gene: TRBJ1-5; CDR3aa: CASRNRDLGNQPQHF; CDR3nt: TGTGCCAGCAGGAACAGGGATCTGGGTAATCAGCCCCAGCATTTT
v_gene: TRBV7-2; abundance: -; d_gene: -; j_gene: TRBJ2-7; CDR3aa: CASSLAMGEYEQYF; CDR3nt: TGTGCCAGCAGCTTAGCGATGGGAGAATACGAGCAGTACTTC
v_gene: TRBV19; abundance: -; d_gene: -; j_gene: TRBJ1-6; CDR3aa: CASSARDFSPLHF; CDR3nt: TGTGCCAGTAGTGCACGGGATTTTTCACCCCTCCACTTT
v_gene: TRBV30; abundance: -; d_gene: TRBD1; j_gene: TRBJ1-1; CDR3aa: CAENRGPTEAFF; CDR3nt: TGTGCCGAAAACAGGGGGCCCACTGAAGCTTTCTTT
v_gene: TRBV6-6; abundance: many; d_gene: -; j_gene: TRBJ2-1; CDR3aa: CASSYSRPYNEQFF; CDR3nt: TGTGCCAGCAGTTACTCCCGCCCATACAATGAGCAGTTCTTC
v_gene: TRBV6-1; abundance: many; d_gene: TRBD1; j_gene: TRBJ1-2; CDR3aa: CASQGQEYGYTF; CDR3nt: TGTGCCAGCCAGGGACAGGAATATGGCTACACCTTC
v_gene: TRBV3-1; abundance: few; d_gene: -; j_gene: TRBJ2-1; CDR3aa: CASSLKLGRQEEQFF; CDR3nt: TGTGCCAGCAGCCTCAAGTTAGGCCGACAGGAAGAGCAGTTCTTC
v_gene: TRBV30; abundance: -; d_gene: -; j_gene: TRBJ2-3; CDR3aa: CAWSFRDTRTDTQYF; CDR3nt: TGTGCCTGGAGTTTCCGGGACACCCGCACAGATACGCAGTATTTT
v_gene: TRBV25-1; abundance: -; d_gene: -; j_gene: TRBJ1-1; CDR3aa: CASSGPGLVNTEAFF; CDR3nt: TGTGCCAGCAGTGGACCAGGGCTCGTGAACACTGAAGCTTTCTTT
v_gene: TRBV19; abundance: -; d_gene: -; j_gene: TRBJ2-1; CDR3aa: CASSPIRGDNEQFF; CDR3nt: TGTGCCAGTAGTCCCATCAGGGGGGACAATGAGCAGTTCTTC
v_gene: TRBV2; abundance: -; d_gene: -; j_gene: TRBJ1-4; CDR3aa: CAEKGIGEKLFF; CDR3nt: TGTGCCGAGAAGGGGATAGGTGAAAAACTGTTTTTT
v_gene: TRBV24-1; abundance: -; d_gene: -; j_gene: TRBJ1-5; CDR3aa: CATSVTPLGPQHF; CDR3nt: TGTGCCACCAGCGTTACACCCCTGGGGCCCCAGCATTTT
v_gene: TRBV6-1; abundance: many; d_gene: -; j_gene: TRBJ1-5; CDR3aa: CASSEIRNQPQHF; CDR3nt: TGTGCCAGCAGTGAAATTCGGAATCAGCCCCAGCATTTT
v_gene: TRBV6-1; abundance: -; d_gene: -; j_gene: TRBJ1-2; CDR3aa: CASSEPSQEDGRYGYTF; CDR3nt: TGTGCCAGCAGTGAACCCTCTCAGGAGGATGGGCGTTATGGCTACACCTTC
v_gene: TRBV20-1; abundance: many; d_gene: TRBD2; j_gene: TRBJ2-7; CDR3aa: CSARDQGPLAGGLYTYEQYF; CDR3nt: TGCAGTGCTAGAGATCAGGGCCCCCTAGCGGGAGGGCTATATACCTACGAGCAGTACTTC
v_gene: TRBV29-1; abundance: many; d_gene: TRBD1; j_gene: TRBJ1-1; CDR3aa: CSVGRDRGLTEAFF; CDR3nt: TGCAGCGTGGGCCGGGACAGGGGTTTGACTGAAGCTTTCTTT
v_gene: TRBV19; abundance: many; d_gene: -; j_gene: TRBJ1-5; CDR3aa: CASSIRGGAGGDNQPQHF; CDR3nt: TGTGCCAGTAGCATCCGGGGGGGAGCGGGTGGCGACAATCAGCCCCAGCATTTT
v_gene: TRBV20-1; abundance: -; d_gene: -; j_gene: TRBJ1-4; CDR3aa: CSARTQTGTQTTNEKLFF; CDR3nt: TGCAGTGCTCGAACCCAGACCGGGACACAAACAACTAATGAAAAACTGTTTTTT
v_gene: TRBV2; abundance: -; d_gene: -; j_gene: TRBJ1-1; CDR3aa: CASSEGARGNTEAFF; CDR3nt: TGTGCCAGCAGTGAGGGGGCGCGGGGAAACACTGAAGCTTTCTTT
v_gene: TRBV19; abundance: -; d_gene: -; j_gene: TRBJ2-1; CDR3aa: CASRIGGNNEQFF; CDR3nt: TGTGCCAGTAGAATCGGAGGCAACAATGAGCAGTTCTTC
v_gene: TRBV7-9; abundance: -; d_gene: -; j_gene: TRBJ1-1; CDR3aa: CASSTAGWTEAFF; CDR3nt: TGTGCCAGCAGCACGGCAGGGTGGACTGAAGCTTTCTTT
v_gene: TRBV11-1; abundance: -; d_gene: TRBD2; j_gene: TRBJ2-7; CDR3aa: CASRPTSHSSYEQYF; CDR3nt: TGTGCCAGCAGACCGACTAGCCACAGCTCCTACGAGCAGTACTTC
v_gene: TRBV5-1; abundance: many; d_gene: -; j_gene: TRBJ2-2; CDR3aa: CASSPPVGRDTGELFF; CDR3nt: TGCGCCAGCAGCCCTCCTGTCGGGAGAGACACCGGGGAGCTGTTTTTT
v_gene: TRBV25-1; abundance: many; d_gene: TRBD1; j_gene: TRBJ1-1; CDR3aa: CASSVYGTGGSTEAFF; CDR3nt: TGTGCCAGCAGTGTTTACGGGACAGGGGGCTCTACTGAAGCTTTCTTT
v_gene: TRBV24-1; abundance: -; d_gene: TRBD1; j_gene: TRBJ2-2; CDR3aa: CATSDFETGGESGELFF; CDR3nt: TGTGCCACCAGTGATTTCGAGACAGGGGGGGAATCCGGGGAGCTGTTTTTT
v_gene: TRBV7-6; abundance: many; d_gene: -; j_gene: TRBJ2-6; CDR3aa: CASSPTHTASGANVLTF; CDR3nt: TGTGCCAGCAGCCCAACACACACAGCCTCTGGGGCCAACGTCCTGACTTTC